The clone carrying this T cell receptor (beta chain) was detected a few times. Libraries were prepared by immunoSEQ multiplex PCR; TCRdb keeps only in-frame clonotypes and omits some of them. Among approximately 100,000 clones, 85% were seen once, and the ten largest hold about 1.8%. The data are from a study of blood T cell repertoires in COVID-19. Study context: Collection of acute and convalescent COVID-19 samples took place in the United States, Italy and Spain.

This CDR3 comprises 14 residues. Trimming cost V 2 bases and J 9 bases, with 12 bases left between them. CDR1 and CDR2 from the germline V gene are SGHNT and YYREEE (reference sequence). The sample comprised peripheral blood. This TCR was recovered from a woman between 65 and 79 years old with active or convalescent COVID-19. The genes are TRBV5-4 and TRBJ1-6, with D perhaps matching TRBD1 (6 bases). CDR3 sequence (DNA): TGTGCCAGCAGCTTACCAGGGGAGGGTTCACCCCTCCACTTT. Amino acids: CASSLPGEGSPLHF.